This TCR beta chain was captured in a study of shared clonotypes between healthy human individuals. Findings and caveats of the study: Clonotype sharing among donors was expected to depend on sequencing depth.

All of the donors resided in Nashville, Tennessee, and each was a Caucasian adult. In germline, CDR1 is SGHVS, CDR2 FNYEAQ. V was cut by 6 bases and J by 1 base, with 13 bases left in between. CDR3 size: 16 residues. Profiling relied on immunoSEQ multiplex PCR, and the TCRdb table lists in-frame clones only, not all of them. The top ten clones hold roughly 0.13% of a sample with millions of clones, about 92% of them seen once. About this clone itself: The target antigen is unknown.

This receptor was taken from a man between 18 and 35 years old in good health. The material sequenced was naive CD4+ T cells sorted from blood. The subset is: CD45RA+ positively selected. The chain uses TRBV7-6 and TRBJ1-6; D might be TRBD1 (5 bases). Here the CDR3 DNA reads TGTGCCAGCAGTTCAGGGATTCAGTCCTATAATTCACCCCTCCACTTT. Its protein is CASSSGIQSYNSPLHF.